These T cell receptor beta chains were read from a single sample in a study of cytomegalovirus exposure and HLA in healthy donors. Sequenced by immunoSEQ multiplex PCR; TCRdb stores in-frame clones only, minus some. Of about 160,000 clones in the sample, 60% to 85% are singletons; the top ten hold under 2.5%. Sequencing input: PBMCs. The receptors were gathered from a man aged 45-60 years in good health and CMV-seropositive. The CDR3 runs from the conserved cysteine through the conserved F or W. Each record gives: clone size, CDR3 length, D gene, J gene, V gene, CDR3 protein, CDR3 DNA. A D gene is named only where the DNA matches it firmly. Clone size, where shown, is once, few, many, or a class for clones that have expanded.

abundance: once
len: 13
d_gene: TRBD1
j_gene: TRBJ2-7
v_gene: TRBV2
CDR3aa: CASSGDRESEQYF
CDR3nt: TGTGCCAGCAGCGGGGACAGGGAGAGCGAGCAGTACTTC

abundance: .
len: 14
d_gene: .
j_gene: TRBJ2-3
v_gene: TRBV10-2
CDR3aa: CASASGEDTDTQYF
CDR3nt: TGCGCCTCAGCGTCCGGGGAGGACACAGATACGCAGTATTTT

abundance: .
len: 17
d_gene: TRBD1
j_gene: TRBJ1-6
v_gene: TRBV18
CDR3aa: CASSPAGQGLYNSPLHF
CDR3nt: TGTGCCAGCTCACCAGCCGGACAGGGGTTGTATAATTCACCCCTCCACTTT

abundance: .
len: 11
d_gene: .
j_gene: TRBJ2-5
v_gene: TRBV6-5
CDR3aa: CASRNLETQYF
CDR3nt: TGTGCCAGCAGAAATCTAGAGACCCAGTACTTC

abundance: .
len: 16
d_gene: .
j_gene: TRBJ2-2
v_gene: TRBV2
CDR3aa: CASSPRQRSNTGELFF
CDR3nt: TGTGCCAGCAGTCCCCGACAGCGATCGAACACCGGGGAGCTGTTTTTT

abundance: .
len: 13
d_gene: .
j_gene: TRBJ2-3
v_gene: TRBV7-2
CDR3aa: CAAGSTPHDTQYF
CDR3nt: TGTGCCGCCGGGTCTACTCCCCACGATACGCAGTATTTT

abundance: few
len: 14
d_gene: .
j_gene: TRBJ2-3
v_gene: TRBV19
CDR3aa: CASEVVGVPDTQYF
CDR3nt: TGTGCCAGTGAGGTAGTAGGGGTACCAGATACGCAGTATTTT

abundance: .
len: 15
d_gene: .
j_gene: TRBJ2-1
v_gene: TRBV18
CDR3aa: CASSPTRNSYNEQFF
CDR3nt: TGTGCCAGCTCACCCACGAGGAACTCCTACAATGAGCAGTTCTTC

abundance: .
len: 16
d_gene: .
j_gene: TRBJ1-5
v_gene: TRBV6-6
CDR3aa: CASSYSQGVGNQPQHF
CDR3nt: TGTGCCAGCAGTTACTCTCAAGGGGTGGGCAATCAGCCCCAGCATTTT

abundance: .
len: 15
d_gene: .
j_gene: TRBJ1-2
v_gene: TRBV28
CDR3aa: CASSPVWEANYGYTF
CDR3nt: TGTGCCAGCAGCCCCGTATGGGAGGCTAACTATGGCTACACCTTC

abundance: .
len: 14
d_gene: .
j_gene: TRBJ2-5
v_gene: TRBV9
CDR3aa: CASSVYGGAETQYF
CDR3nt: TGTGCCAGCAGCGTATATGGGGGCGCAGAGACCCAGTACTTC

abundance: .
len: 15
d_gene: TRBD2
j_gene: TRBJ2-7
v_gene: TRBV9
CDR3aa: CASSVDTGGSYEQYF
CDR3nt: TGTGCCAGCAGCGTAGATACGGGGGGCTCCTACGAGCAGTACTTC

abundance: .
len: 14
d_gene: .
j_gene: TRBJ2-3
v_gene: TRBV5-8
CDR3aa: CASSLPGSTDTQYF
CDR3nt: TGTGCCAGCAGCTTGCCGGGAAGCACAGATACGCAGTATTTT

abundance: .
len: 15
d_gene: TRBD2
j_gene: TRBJ2-1
v_gene: TRBV4-2
CDR3aa: CASSQFNSGDNEQFF
CDR3nt: TGTGCCAGCAGCCAATTCAATAGCGGGGACAATGAGCAGTTCTTC